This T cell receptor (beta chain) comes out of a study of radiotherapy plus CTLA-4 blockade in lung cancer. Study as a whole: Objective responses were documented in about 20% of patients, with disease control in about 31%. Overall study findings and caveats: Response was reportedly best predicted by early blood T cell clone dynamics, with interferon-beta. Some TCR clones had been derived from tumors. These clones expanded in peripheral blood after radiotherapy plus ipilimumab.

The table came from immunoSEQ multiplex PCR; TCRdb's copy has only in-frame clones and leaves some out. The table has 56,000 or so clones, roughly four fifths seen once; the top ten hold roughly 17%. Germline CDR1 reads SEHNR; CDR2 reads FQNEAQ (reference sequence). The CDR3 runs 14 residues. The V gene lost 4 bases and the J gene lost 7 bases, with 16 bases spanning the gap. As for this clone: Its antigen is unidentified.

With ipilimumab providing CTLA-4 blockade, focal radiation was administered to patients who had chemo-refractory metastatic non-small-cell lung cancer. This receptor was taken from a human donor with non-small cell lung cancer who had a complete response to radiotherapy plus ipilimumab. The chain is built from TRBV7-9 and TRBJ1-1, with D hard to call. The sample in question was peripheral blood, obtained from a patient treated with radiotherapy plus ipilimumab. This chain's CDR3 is CASSSRLVPREAFF. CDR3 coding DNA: TGTGCCAGCAGCTCCCGACTTGTTCCTCGTGAAGCTTTCTTT. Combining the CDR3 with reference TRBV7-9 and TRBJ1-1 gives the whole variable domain DTGVSQNPRHKITKRGQNVTFRCDPISEHNRLYWYRQTLGQGPEFLTYFQNEAQLEKSRLLSDRFSAERPKGSFSTLEIQRTEQGDSAMYLCASSSRLVPREAFFGQGTRLTVV.